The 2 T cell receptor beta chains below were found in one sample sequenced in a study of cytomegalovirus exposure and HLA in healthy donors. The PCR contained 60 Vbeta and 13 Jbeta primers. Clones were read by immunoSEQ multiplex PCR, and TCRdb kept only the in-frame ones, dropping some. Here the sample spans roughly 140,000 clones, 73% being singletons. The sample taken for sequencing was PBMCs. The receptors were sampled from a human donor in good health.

As DNA, the CDR3 is TGTGCCAGCAGACGATCGAAAGCGGGAGGGCCCTACGAGCAGTACTTC. Amino acid sequence: CASRRSKAGGPYEQYF. The genes are TRBV27 and TRBJ2-7; TRBD2 matches at 10 bases. V was pared by 6 bases and J by 2 bases, with 10 bases of the junction left unmatched. The CDR3 spans 16 residues. Looked up from germline, CDR1 is MNHEY and CDR2 is SMNVEV (reference sequence).

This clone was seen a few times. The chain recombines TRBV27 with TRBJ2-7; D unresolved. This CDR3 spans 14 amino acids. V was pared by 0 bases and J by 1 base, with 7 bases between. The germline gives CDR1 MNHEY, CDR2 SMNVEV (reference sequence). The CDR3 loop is CASSLSFTSYEQYF. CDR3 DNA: TGTGCCAGCAGTTTATCGTTCACTTCCTACGAGCAGTACTTC.